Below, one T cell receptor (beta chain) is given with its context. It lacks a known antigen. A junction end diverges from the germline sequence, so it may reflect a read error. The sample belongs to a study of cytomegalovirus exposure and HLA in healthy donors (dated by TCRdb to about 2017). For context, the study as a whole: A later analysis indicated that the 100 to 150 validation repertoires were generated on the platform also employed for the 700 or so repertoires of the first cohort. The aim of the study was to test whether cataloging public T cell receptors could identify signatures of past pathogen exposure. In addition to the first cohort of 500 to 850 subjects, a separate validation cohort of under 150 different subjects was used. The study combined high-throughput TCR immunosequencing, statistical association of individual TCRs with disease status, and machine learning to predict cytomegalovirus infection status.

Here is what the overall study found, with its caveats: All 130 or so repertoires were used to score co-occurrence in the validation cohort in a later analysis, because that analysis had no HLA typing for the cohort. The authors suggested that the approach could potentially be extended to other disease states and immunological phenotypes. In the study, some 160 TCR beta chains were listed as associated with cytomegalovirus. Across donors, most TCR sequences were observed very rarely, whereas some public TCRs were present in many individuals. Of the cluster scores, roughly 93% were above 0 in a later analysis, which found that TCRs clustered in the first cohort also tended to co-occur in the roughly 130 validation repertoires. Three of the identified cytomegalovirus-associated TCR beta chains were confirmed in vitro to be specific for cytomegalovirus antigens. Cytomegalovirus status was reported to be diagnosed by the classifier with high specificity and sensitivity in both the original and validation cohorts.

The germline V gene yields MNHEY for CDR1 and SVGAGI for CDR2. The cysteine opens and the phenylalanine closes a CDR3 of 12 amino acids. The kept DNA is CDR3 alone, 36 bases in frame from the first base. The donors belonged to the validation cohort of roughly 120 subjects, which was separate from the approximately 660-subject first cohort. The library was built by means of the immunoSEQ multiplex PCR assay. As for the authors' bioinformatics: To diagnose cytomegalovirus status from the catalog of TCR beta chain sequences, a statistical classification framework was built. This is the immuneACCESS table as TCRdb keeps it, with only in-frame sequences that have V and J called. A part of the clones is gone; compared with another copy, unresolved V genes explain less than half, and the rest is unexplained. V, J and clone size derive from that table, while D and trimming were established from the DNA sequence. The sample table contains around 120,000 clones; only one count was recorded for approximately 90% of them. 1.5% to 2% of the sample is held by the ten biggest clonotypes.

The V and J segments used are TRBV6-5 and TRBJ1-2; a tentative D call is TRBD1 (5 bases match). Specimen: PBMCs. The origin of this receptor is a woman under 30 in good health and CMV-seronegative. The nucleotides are TGTGCCAGCAGTTCGGTTGGGGGAGGCTACACTTTC. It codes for CASSSVGGGYTF.